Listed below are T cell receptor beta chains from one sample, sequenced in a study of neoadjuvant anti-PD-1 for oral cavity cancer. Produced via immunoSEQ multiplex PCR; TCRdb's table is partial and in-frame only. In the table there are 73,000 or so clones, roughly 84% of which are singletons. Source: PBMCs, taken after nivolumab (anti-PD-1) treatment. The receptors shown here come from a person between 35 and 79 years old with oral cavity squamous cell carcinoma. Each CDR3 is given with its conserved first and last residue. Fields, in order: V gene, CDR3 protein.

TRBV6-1 CASSDPWNTEAFF
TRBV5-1 CASSQQANTEAFF
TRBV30 CAWSRGLNTEAFF
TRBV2 CASSLYEQYF
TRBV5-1 CASSLALSGLKDTEAFF
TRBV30 CAFQGFATNEKLFF
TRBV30 CAWSPQGVGEQFF
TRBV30 CAWSSQPGLAGGPIDEQFF
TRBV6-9 CASSYGTILGYTF
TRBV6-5 CASRRSGQGFKTQYF
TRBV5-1 CASSPWTGESKEQYF
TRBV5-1 CASSFGEDTQYF
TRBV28 CASSFPGQGGQPQHF
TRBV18 CASSPPNWGTGSYEQYF
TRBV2 CASSVLAGGVGNEQFF
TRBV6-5 CASSSRLAGGRDIQYF
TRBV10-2 CASNSGGPSGGYTF
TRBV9 CASSEGLGYEQYF
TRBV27 CASSLTGPGQPQHF
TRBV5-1 CASSSGTVNTGELFF
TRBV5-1 CASSPVVNNEQFF
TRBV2 CASSDRGSGGEDEQFF
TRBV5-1 CASSLTWDPYEQYF
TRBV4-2 CASSQVGQLYNEQFF
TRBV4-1 CASSLPIADPWDNEQFF
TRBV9 CASSVGVESSYEQYF
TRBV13 CASIAGRRGGTDTQYF
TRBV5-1 CASSPDLLGQFF
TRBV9 CASSPSGSSREQYF
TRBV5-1 CASSRTSVDNEQFF
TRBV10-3 CAISEVKGSGYGYTF
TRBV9 CASSGRGENTEAFF
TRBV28 CASSRTGSQPQHF
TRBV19 CASSTSGAFPTDTQYF
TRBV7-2 CASSPIWGYEQYF
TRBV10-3 CAISEGLSGNTIYF
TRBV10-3 CAISETGLGANVLTF
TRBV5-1 CASSLAPTDTQYF
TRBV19 CASSSAVTNTEAFF
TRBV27 CASSLDRYNQPQHF
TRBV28 CASSFPGGAVNQPQHF
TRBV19 CASSIVATGGTEAFF
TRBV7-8 CASSLLWTEAFF
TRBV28 CASTRGLSGRSYEQYF
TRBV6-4 CASSEAGGTDTQYF
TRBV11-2 CASSLEAPPSYEQYF
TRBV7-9 CASSLAQGNYGYTF